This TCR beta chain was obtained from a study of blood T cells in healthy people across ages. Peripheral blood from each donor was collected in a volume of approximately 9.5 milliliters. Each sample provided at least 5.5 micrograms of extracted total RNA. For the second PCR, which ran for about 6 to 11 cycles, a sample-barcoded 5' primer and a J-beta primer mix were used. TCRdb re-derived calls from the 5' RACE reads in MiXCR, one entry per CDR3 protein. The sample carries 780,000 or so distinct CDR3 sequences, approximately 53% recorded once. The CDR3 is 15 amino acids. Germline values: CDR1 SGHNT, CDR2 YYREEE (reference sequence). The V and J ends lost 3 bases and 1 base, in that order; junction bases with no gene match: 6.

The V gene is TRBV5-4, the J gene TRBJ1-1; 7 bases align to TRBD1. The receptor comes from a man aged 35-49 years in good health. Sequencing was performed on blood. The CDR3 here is CASSSKGQKNTEAFF. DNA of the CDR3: TGTGCCAGCAGCTCTAAGGGACAGAAGAACACTGAAGCTTTCTTT.